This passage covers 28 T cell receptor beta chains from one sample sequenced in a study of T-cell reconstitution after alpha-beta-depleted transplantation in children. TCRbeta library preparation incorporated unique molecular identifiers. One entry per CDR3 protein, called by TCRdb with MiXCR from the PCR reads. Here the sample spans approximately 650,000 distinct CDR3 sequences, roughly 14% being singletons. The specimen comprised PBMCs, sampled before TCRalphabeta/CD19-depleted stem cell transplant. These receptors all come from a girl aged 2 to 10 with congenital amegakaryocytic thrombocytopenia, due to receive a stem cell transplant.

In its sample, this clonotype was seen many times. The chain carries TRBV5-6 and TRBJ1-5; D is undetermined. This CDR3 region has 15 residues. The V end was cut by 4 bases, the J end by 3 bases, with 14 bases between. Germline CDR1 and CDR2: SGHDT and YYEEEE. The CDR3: CASSLAGNTNQPQHF. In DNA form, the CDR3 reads TGTGCCAGCAGCCTAGCGGGAAATACCAATCAGCCCCAGCATTTT.

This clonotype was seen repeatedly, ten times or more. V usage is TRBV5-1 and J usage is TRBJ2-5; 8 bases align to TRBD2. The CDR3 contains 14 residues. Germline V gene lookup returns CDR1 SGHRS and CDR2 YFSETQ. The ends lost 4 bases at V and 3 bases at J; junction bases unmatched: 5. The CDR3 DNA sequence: TGCGCCAGCAGCCCTCCGGGACTAGAAGAGACCCAGTACTTC. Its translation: CASSPPGLEETQYF.

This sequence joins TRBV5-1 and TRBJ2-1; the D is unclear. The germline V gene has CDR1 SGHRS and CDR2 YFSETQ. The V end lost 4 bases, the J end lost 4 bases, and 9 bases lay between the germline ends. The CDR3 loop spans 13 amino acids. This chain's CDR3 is CASSEDRYNEQFF. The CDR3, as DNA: TGCGCCAGCAGCGAGGACCGGTACAATGAGCAGTTCTTC.

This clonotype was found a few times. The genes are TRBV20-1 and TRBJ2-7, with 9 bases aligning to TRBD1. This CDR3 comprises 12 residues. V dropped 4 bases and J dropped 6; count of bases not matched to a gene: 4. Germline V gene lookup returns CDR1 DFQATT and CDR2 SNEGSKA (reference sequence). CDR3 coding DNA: TGCAGTGCTATACAGGGGGCCGGCGAGCAGTACTTC. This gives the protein CSAIQGAGEQYF.

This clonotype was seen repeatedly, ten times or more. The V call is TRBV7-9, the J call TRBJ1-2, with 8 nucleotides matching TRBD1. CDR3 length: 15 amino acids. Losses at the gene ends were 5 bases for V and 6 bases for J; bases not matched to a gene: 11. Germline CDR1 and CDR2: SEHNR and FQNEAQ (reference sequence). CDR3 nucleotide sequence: TGTGCCAGCAGCCCCCCAGGGACAGGATCGGATGGCTACACCTTC. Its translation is CASSPPGTGSDGYTF. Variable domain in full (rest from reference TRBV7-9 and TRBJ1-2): DTGVSQNPRHKITKRGQNVTFRCDPISEHNRLYWYRQTLGQGPEFLTYFQNEAQLEKSRLLSDRFSAERPKGSFSTLEIQRTEQGDSAMYLCASSPPGTGSDGYTFGSGTRLTVV.

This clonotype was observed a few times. CDR3 nucleotides: TGCAGCGTTGAAGATGGGACCGTGGGACAGGGGGATACGCAGTATTTT. Its translation: CSVEDGTVGQGDTQYF. The chain couples TRBV29-1 to TRBJ2-3; 10 bases line up with TRBD1. The CDR3 consists of 16 residues. Germline CDR1 reads SQVTM; CDR2 reads ANQGSEA. After removal of 0 bases from V and 6 bases from J, the junction contained 9 bases not matched to a gene.

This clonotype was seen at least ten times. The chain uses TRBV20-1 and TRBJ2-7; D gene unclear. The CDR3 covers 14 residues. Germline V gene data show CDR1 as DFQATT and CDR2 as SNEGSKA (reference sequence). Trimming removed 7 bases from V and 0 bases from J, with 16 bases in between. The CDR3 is CSGSGQDLSYEQYF. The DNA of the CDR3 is TGCAGTGGTTCGGGCCAGGACCTCTCCTACGAGCAGTACTTC.

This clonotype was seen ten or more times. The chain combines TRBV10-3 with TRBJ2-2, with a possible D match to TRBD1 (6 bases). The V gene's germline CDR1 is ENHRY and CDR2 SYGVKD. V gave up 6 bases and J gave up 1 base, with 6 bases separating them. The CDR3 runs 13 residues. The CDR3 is CAIRTGNTGELFF. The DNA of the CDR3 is TGTGCCATCAGGACAGGGAACACCGGGGAGCTGTTTTTT.

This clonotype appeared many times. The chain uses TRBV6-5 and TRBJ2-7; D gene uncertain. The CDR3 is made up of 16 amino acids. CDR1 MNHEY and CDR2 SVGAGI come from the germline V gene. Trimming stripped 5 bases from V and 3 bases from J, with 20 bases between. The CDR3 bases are TGTGCCAGCAGTCTAGATCCCGACTCCTTCCGCTACGAGCAGTACTTC. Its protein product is CASSLDPDSFRYEQYF.

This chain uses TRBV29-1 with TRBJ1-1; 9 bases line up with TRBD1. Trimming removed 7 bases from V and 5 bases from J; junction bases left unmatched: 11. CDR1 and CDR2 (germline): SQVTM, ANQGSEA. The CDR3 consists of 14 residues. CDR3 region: CSAPEGTGKTEAFF. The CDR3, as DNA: TGCAGCGCACCAGAGGGGACAGGGAAGACTGAAGCTTTCTTT. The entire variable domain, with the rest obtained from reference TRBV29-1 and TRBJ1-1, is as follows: SAVISQKPSRDICQRGTSLTIQCQVDSQVTMMFWYRQQPGQSLTLIATANQGSEATYESGFVIDKFPISRPNLTFSTLTVSNMSPEDSSIYLCSAPEGTGKTEAFFGQGTRLTVV.

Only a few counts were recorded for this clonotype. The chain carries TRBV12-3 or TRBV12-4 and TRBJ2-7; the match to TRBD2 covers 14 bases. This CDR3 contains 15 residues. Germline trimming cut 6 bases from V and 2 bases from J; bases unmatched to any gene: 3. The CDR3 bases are TGTGCCAGCAGGGAGACTAGCGGGAGGGCCTACGAGCAGTACTTC. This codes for CASRETSGRAYEQYF.

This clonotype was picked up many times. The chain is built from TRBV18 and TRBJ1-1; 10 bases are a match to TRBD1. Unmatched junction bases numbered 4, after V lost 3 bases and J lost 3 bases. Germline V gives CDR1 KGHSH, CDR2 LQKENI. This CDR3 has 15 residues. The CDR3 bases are TGTGCCAGCTCACCGACAGGGGGCGGGGACACTGAAGCTTTCTTT. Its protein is CASSPTGGGDTEAFF.

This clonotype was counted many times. For the CDR3, the DNA is TGTGCCAGCAGTTCACCTGCGACAGGGTTCGATGAGCAGTTCTTC. Translating gives CASSSPATGFDEQFF. This rearrangement joins TRBV27 to TRBJ2-1, with 7 nucleotides matching TRBD1. This CDR3 has 15 residues. Germline V lookup: CDR1 MNHEY, CDR2 SMNVEV (reference sequence). The J segment lost 8 bases and the V segment lost 4 bases, leaving 11 bases of the junction unmatched.

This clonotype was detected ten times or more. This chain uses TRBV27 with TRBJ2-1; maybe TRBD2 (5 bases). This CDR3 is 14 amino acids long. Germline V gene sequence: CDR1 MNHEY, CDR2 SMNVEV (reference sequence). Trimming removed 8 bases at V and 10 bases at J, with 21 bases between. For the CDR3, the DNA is TGTGCCAGCGCCGTGGCAGCGGATAACTACGAGCAGTTCTTC. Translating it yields CASAVAADNYEQFF.

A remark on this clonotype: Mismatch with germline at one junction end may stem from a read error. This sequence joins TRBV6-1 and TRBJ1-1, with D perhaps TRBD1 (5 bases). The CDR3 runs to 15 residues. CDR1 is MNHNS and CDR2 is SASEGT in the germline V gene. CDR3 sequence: CASIVADTASTKAFF. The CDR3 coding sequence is TGTGCCAGCATAGTGGCGGACACGGCTTCCACTAAAGCTTTCTTT.

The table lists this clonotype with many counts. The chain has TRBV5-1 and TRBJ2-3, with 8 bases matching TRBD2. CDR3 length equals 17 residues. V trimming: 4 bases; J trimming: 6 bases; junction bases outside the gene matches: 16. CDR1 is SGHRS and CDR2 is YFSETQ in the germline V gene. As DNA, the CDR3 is TGCGCCAGCAGCGTGCCAGTCCGGGAGGGCAACTGGGATACGCAGTATTTT. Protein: CASSVPVREGNWDTQYF. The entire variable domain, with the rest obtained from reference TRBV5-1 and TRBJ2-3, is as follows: KAGVTQTPRYLIKTRGQQVTLSCSPISGHRSVSWYQQTPGQGLQFLFEYFSETQRNKGNFPGRFSGRQFSNSRSEMNVSTLELGDSALYLCASSVPVREGNWDTQYFGPGTRLTVL.

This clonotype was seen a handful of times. The CDR3 sequence: CASSLAVLAGGREQFF. The CDR3 region has the DNA TGCGCCAGCAGCTTGGCCGTTCTAGCGGGAGGGCGGGAGCAGTTCTTC. The gene calls are TRBV5-1 and TRBJ2-1, with 12 bases that match TRBD2. Germline assignment: CDR1 SGHRS and CDR2 YFSETQ. J lost 10 bases, V lost 0 bases, and 8 bases had no gene match. The CDR3 is 16 amino acids.

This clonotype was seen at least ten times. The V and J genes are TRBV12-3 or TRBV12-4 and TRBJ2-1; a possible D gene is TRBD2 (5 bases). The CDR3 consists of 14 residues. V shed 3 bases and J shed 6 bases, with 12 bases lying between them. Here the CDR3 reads CASSFLGSSNEQFF. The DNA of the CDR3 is TGTGCCAGCAGTTTCTTGGGGAGCAGCAATGAGCAGTTCTTC.

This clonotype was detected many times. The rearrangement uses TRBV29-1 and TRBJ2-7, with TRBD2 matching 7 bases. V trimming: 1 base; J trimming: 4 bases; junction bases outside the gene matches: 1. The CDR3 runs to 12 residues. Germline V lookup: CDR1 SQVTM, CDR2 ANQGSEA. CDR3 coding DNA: TGCAGCGTTGAAGCTAGCGGTTACGAGCAGTACTTC. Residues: CSVEASGYEQYF.

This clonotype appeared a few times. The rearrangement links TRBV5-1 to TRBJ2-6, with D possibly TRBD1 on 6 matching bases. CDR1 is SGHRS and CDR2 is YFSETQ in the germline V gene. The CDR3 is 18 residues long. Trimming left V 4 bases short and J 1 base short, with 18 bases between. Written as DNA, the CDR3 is TGCGCCAGCAGCCCCCCAGGACAGCATTTTTCTGGGGCCAACGTCCTGACTTTC. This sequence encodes CASSPPGQHFSGANVLTF.

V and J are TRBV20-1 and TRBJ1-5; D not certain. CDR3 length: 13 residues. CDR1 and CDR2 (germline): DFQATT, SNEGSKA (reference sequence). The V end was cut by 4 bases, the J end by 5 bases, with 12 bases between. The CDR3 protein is CSANTASDQPQHF. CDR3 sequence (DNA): TGCAGTGCTAATACGGCAAGCGATCAGCCCCAGCATTTT.

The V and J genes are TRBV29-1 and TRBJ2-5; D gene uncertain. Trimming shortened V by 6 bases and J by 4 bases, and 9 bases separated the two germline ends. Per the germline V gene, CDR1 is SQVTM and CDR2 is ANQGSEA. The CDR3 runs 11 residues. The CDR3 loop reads CSVAVLETQYF. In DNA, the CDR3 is TGCAGCGTGGCAGTTTTAGAGACCCAGTACTTC.

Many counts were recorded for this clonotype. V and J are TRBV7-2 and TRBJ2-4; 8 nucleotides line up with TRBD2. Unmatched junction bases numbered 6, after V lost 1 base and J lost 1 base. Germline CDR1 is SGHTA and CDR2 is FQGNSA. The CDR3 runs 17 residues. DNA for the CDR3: TGTGCCAGCAGCTTAGGTTTGCTAGCGGGTGCCAAAAACATTCAGTACTTC. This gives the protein CASSLGLLAGAKNIQYF.

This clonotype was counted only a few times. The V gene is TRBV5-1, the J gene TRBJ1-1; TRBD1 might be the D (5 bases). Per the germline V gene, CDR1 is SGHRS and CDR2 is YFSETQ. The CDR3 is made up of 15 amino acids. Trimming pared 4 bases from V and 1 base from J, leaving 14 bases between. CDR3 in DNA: TGCGCCAGCAGCCACCCAGGGACTAAGAACACTGAAGCTTTCTTT. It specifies CASSHPGTKNTEAFF.

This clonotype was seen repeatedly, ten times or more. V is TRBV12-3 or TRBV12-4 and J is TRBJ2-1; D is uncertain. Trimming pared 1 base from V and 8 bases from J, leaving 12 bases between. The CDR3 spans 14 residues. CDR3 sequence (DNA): TGTGCCAGCAGTTTAGGTTCTAGGTCCCATGAGCAGTTCTTC. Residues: CASSLGSRSHEQFF.

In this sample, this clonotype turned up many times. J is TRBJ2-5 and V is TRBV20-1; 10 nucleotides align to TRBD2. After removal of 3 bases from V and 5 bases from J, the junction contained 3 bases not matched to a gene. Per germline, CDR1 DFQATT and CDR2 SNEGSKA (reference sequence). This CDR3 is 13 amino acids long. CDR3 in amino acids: CSARGTSVETQYF. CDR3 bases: TGCAGTGCTAGGGGGACTAGCGTGGAGACCCAGTACTTC.

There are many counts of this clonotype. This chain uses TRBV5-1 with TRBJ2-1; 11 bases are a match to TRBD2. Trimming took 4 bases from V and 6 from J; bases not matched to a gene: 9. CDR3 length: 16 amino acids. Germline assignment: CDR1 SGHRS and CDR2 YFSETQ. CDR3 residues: CASSADLLAGVNEQFF. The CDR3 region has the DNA TGCGCCAGCAGCGCGGATCTACTAGCGGGAGTCAATGAGCAGTTCTTC.

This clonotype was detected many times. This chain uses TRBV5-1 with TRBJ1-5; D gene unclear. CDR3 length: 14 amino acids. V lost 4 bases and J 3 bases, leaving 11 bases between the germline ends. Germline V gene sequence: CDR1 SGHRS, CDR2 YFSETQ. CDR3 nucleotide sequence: TGCGCCAGCAGCGAGAATGGGGACAATCAGCCCCAGCATTTT. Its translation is CASSENGDNQPQHF. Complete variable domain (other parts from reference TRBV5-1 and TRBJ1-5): KAGVTQTPRYLIKTRGQQVTLSCSPISGHRSVSWYQQTPGQGLQFLFEYFSETQRNKGNFPGRFSGRQFSNSRSEMNVSTLELGDSALYLCASSENGDNQPQHFGDGTRLSIL.